These 11 T cell receptor beta chains came from one sample sequenced in a study of T cell responses to AZD1222 COVID-19 vaccine (dated by TCRdb to the early 2020s). The method behind the library was the immunoSEQ multiplex PCR assay. TCRdb mirrors the immuneACCESS table, restricted to in-frame sequences. Some clones are absent from its copies; in checked studies, under half trace to an unresolved V gene, and the reason for the others is unknown. Recorded for this sample are about 81,000 clones; about 86% of them occurred a single time. The top ten clonotypes cover less than 6.5% of the sample. According to the study, the label for this sample's time point signals: about 28 days (+/-7) after the second vaccine dose. The sample here was peripheral blood, taken 28 days after the second AZD1222 dose. The source of these receptors is an adult who received the AZD1222 COVID-19 vaccine.

The chain joins TRBV5-4 to TRBJ2-7, with D maybe TRBD1 (6 bases). With 4 bases removed from V and 0 bases from J, the gap between germline ends came to 8 bases. CDR3 size: 13 residues. Germline V gene sequence: CDR1 SGHNT, CDR2 YYREEE (reference sequence). The CDR3 DNA is TGTGCCAGCAGCCGACAGGTCTCCTACGAGCAGTACTTC. Its translation is CASSRQVSYEQYF.

The chain couples TRBV28 to TRBJ1-5, with D possibly TRBD1 on 6 matching bases. V was clipped by 4 bases and J by 0 bases, with 22 bases between them. This CDR3 region has 19 residues. Per germline, CDR1 MDHEN and CDR2 SYDVKM. The CDR3 region is CASSSPKQGIRGSNQPQHF. For the CDR3, the DNA is TGTGCCAGCAGTTCCCCAAAACAGGGCATTAGGGGTAGCAATCAGCCCCAGCATTTT.

This chain joins TRBV11-2 and TRBJ2-7; D call uncertain. CDR1 is SGHAT, CDR2 FQNNGV, per germline. The CDR3 has 14 residues. The ends were cut back, 5 bases at V and 0 bases at J, with 11 bases in the middle. The DNA of the CDR3 is TGTGCCAGCAGCCCCCCGTCAGGCTCCTACGAGCAGTACTTC. It encodes CASSPPSGSYEQYF.

This rearrangement joins TRBV6-5 to TRBJ1-5; the match to TRBD1 covers 7 bases. V lost 6 bases and J lost 2; bases outside the gene matches: 4. Germline V gene data show CDR1 as MNHEY and CDR2 as SVGAGI. This CDR3 is built from 14 residues. The CDR3 nucleotides read TGTGCCAGCAGGACAGGGTTAGGCAATCAGCCCCAGCATTTT. It specifies CASRTGLGNQPQHF.

J is TRBJ2-3 and V is TRBV5-1; D not resolved. CDR3 length equals 15 residues. Germline-derived CDR1 and CDR2 are SGHRS and YFSETQ. Trimming cost V 1 base and J 0 bases, with 9 bases left between them. CDR3 amino acids: CASSLTARSTDTQYF. CDR3 in DNA: TGCGCCAGCAGCTTGACAGCGAGGAGCACAGATACGCAGTATTTT.

V is TRBV5-1 and J is TRBJ2-5, with D perhaps matching TRBD1 or TRBD2 (6 bases each). CDR1 and CDR2 (germline): SGHRS, YFSETQ. This CDR3 is 14 amino acids long. The V and J ends lost 5 bases and 1 base respectively, with 12 bases between them. CDR3 in DNA: TGCGCCAGCAGTTACGGGGGCCGCCAAGAGACCCAGTACTTC. This sequence encodes CASSYGGRQETQYF.

The J gene is TRBJ1-2, the V gene TRBV6-5; D may be TRBD1 (6 bases). The germline gives CDR1 MNHEY, CDR2 SVGAGI. V was clipped by 7 bases and J by 2 bases, with 11 bases between them. This CDR3 has 13 amino acids. The CDR3 DNA follows: TGTGCCAGCAAAGCAGGGGTCAACTATGGCTACACCTTC. Protein sequence: CASKAGVNYGYTF.

The CDR3 loop is CASSFLDSGNTIYF. In DNA form, the CDR3 reads TGCGCCAGCAGCTTCCTGGACTCTGGAAACACCATATATTTT. The V call is TRBV5-1, the J call TRBJ1-3; D not certain. The CDR3 sequence is 14 residues long. V was clipped by 2 bases and J by 0 bases, with 6 bases between them. Looked up from germline, CDR1 is SGHRS and CDR2 is YFSETQ.

The V and J genes are TRBV6-5 and TRBJ1-1; D unclear. CDR3 length equals 12 residues. Germline values: CDR1 MNHEY, CDR2 SVGAGI. Trimming shortened V by 5 bases and J by 6 bases, and 10 bases separated the two germline ends. The CDR3 DNA sequence: TGTGCCAGCAGTATCCCTTTTGCTGAAGCTTTCTTT. Residues: CASSIPFAEAFF.

This chain joins TRBV28 and TRBJ2-7, with 7 nucleotides matching TRBD1. The V and J ends lost 4 bases and 2 bases, in that order; junction bases with no gene match: 11. Germline CDR1 is MDHEN and CDR2 is SYDVKM. This CDR3 is built from 16 residues. The CDR3 DNA reads TGTGCCAGCAGTTCCCGGTCGCAGGGGGTTACCTACGAGCAGTACTTC. This codes for CASSSRSQGVTYEQYF.

The rearrangement uses TRBV5-6 and TRBJ1-2; TRBD1 matches 9 bases. The CDR3 has 14 amino acids. Trimming at V came to 4 bases and at J to 8 bases, leaving 9 bases not matched to a gene. Germline V gene data show CDR1 as SGHDT and CDR2 as YYEEEE. The CDR3 here is CASSNRGLGRGYTF. The CDR3 nucleotides read TGTGCCAGCAGCAACAGGGGGCTGGGCCGGGGCTACACCTTC. The full variable domain, its missing parts supplied by reference TRBV5-6 and TRBJ1-2, is DAGVTQSPTHLIKTRGQQVTLRCSPKSGHDTVSWYQQALGQGPQFIFQYYEEEERQRGNFPDRFSGHQFPNYSSELNVNALLLGDSALYLCASSNRGLGRGYTFGSGTRLTVV.